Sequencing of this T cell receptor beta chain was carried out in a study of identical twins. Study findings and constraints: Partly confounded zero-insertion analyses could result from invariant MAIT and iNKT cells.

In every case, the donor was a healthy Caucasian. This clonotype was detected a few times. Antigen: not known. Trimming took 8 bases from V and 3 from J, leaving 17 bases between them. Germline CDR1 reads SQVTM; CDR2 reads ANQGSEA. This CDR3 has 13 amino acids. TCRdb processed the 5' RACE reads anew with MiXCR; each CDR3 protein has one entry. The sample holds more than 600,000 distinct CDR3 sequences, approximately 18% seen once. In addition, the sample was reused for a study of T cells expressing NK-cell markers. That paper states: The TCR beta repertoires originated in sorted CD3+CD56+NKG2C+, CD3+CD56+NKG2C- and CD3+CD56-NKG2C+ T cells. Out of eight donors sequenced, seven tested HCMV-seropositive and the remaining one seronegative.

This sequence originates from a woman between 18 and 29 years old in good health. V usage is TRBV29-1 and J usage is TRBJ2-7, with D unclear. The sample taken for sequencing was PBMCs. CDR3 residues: CSNRRAWFYEQYF. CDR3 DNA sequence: TGCAGCAACAGACGGGCGTGGTTCTACGAGCAGTACTTC.